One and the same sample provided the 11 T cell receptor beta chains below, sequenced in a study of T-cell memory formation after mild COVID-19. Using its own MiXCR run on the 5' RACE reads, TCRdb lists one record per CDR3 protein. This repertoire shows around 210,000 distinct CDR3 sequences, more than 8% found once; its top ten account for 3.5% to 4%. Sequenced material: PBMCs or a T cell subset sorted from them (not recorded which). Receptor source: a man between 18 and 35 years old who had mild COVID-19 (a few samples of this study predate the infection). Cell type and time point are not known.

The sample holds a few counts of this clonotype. The DNA of the CDR3 is TGTGCCAGCAGCGTAAGCGGGGGGACATCCACAGATACGCAGTATTTT. This sequence encodes CASSVSGGTSTDTQYF. The V gene is TRBV11-2, the J gene TRBJ2-3; 9 nucleotides line up with TRBD2. The CDR3 totals 16 residues. Germline values: CDR1 SGHAT, CDR2 FQNNGV. The V segment lost 5 bases and the J segment 2 bases; nucleotides outside the gene matches: 8.

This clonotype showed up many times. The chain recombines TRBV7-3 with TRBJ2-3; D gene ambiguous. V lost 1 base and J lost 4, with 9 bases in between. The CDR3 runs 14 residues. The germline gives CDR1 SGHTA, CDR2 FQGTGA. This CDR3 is CASSLKRFPDTQYF. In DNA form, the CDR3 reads TGTGCCAGCAGCTTAAAACGGTTCCCAGATACGCAGTATTTT.

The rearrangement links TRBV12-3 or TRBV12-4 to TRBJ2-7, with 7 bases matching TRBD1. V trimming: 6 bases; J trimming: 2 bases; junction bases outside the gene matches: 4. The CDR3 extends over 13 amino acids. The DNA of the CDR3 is TGTGCCAGCAGACCCGGGACAGCCTACGAGCAGTACTTC. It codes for CASRPGTAYEQYF.

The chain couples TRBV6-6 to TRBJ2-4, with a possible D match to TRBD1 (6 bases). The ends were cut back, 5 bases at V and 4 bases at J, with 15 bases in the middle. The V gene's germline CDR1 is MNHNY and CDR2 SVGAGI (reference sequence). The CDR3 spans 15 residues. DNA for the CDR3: TGTGCCAGCAGTAACCGACAGGTCTCTAAAAACATTCAGTACTTC. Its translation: CASSNRQVSKNIQYF.

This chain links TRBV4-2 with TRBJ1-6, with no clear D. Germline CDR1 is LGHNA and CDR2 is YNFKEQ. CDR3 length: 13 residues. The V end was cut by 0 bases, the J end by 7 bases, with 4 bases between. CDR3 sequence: CASSQDRNSPLHF. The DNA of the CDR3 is TGTGCCAGCAGCCAAGATCGGAATTCACCCCTCCACTTT.

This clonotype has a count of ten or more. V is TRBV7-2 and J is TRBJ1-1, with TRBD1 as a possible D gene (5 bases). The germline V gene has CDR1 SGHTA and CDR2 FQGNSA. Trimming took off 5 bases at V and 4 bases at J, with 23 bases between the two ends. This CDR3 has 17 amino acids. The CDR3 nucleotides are TGTGCCAGCAGCCTGGGGGGTCAAGGAACGATCGGCACTGAAGCTTTCTTT. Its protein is CASSLGGQGTIGTEAFF. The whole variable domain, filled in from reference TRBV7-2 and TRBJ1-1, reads GAGVSQSPSNKVTEKGKDVELRCDPISGHTALYWYRQSLGQGLEFLIYFQGNSAPDKSGLPSDRFSAERTGGSVSTLTIQRTQQEDSAVYLCASSLGGQGTIGTEAFFGQGTRLTVV.

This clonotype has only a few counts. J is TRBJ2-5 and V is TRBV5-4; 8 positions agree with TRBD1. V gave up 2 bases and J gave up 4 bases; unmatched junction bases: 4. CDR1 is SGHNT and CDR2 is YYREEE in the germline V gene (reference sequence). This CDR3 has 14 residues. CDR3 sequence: CASSFTGGGETQYF. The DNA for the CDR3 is TGTGCCAGCAGCTTCACAGGGGGAGGAGAGACCCAGTACTTC.

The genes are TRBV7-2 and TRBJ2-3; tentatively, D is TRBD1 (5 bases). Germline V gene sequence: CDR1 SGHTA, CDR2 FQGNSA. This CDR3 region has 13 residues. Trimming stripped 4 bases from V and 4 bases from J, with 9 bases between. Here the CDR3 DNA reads TGTGCCAGCAGCTCCCAGGGTCCAGATACGCAGTATTTT. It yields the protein CASSSQGPDTQYF.

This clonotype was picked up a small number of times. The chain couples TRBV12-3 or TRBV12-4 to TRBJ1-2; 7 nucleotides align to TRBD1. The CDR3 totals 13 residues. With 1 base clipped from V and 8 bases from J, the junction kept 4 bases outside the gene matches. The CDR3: CASSLGTGGGYTF. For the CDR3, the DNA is TGTGCCAGCAGTTTAGGGACAGGAGGCGGCTACACCTTC.

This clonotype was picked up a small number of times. CDR3 nucleotide sequence: TGTGCCACCAGTGTACGTGGGAATGAGCAGTTCTTC. Amino acids: CATSVRGNEQFF. The chain recombines TRBV24-1 with TRBJ2-1; D ambiguous. CDR3 length: 12 amino acids. Germline loops: CDR1 KGHDR, CDR2 SFDVKD. Trimming took off 5 bases at V and 7 bases at J, with 8 bases between the two ends.

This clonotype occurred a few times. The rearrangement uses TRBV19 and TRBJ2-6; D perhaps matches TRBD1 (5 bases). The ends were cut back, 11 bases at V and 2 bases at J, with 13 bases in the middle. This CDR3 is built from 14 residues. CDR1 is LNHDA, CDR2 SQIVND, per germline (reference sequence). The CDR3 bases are TGTGCCTCGGGCCCCAGGGCTGGGGCCAACGTCCTGACTTTC. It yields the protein CASGPRAGANVLTF.